These 16 T cell receptor beta chains came from one sample sequenced in a study of T cell clonotyping in hematopoietic cell transplantation. The protocol was immunoSEQ multiplex PCR, while the TCRdb copy is restricted to in-frame clones and leaves out a portion. The data hold roughly 50,000 clones, with 65% to 90% observed a single time. Time point here: recipient sample about 28 days before transplant, after cytoreduction. The sequences come from peripheral blood mononuclear cells, collected before stem cell transplant. The receptor set was obtained from a man between 60 and 70 years old with biphenotypic leukemia. Some clones in this sample may be carry-over from other donors' samples.

The rearrangement joins TRBV2 to TRBJ1-2; D is perhaps TRBD1 (5 bases). The CDR3 runs to 14 residues. V dropped 6 bases and J dropped 3 bases, with 14 bases sitting between them. In germline, CDR1 is SNHLY, CDR2 FYNNEI. CDR3: CASSPNRRDYGYTF. The CDR3 region has the DNA TGTGCCAGCAGCCCAAACAGGCGGGACTATGGCTACACCTTC.

Only a few counts were recorded for this clone. The gene calls are TRBV11-2 and TRBJ2-7, with 8 bases that match TRBD1. The CDR3 is 15 residues long. V trimming: 1 base; J trimming: 1 base; junction bases outside the gene matches: 3. CDR1 is SGHAT and CDR2 is FQNNGV in the germline V gene. CDR3 in amino acids: CASSLGTGYSYEQYF. The DNA for the CDR3 is TGTGCCAGCAGCTTAGGGACAGGGTATTCCTACGAGCAGTACTTC.

The chain carries TRBV19 and TRBJ2-3; D uncertain. The V end lost 2 bases, the J end lost 1 base, and 10 bases lay between the germline ends. The CDR3 is 15 amino acids. Looked up from germline, CDR1 is LNHDA and CDR2 is SQIVND (reference sequence). The CDR3 DNA sequence: TGTGCCAGTAGTATAAGAGAGAGCGGCACAGATACGCAGTATTTT. Its translation: CASSIRESGTDTQYF.

V usage is TRBV9 and J usage is TRBJ2-1, with 9 bases lining up with TRBD2. Per the germline V gene, CDR1 is SGDLS and CDR2 is YYNGEE. CDR3 length: 15 amino acids. With 3 bases clipped from V and 2 bases from J, the junction kept 3 bases outside the gene matches. The CDR3 region has the DNA TGTGCCAGCAGCGAACTAGCGGGTACCTACAATGAGCAGTTCTTC. It is translated as CASSELAGTYNEQFF.

The chain combines TRBV6-4 with TRBJ1-2, with a weak D call TRBD1 (6 bases). Trimming cost V 0 bases and J 8 bases, with 10 bases left between them. The CDR3 has 13 residues. From germline, CDR1 is MRHNA and CDR2 SNTAGT. The CDR3 nucleotides are TGTGCCAGCAGTGACTCCACAGGGCGAGGCTACACCTTC. Amino acid sequence: CASSDSTGRGYTF.

V usage is TRBV5-1 and J usage is TRBJ1-1; 7 nucleotides agree with TRBD1. The CDR3 has 15 amino acids. The V gene end was trimmed by 4 bases and the J gene end by 3 bases; junction bases not matched to a gene: 9. Germline assignment: CDR1 SGHRS and CDR2 YFSETQ. This CDR3 is CASSRSPDRDTEAFF. In DNA, the CDR3 is TGCGCCAGCAGCCGTTCTCCCGACAGGGACACTGAAGCTTTCTTT.

The chain recombines TRBV7-3 with TRBJ2-7; TRBD2 matches at 11 bases. The CDR3 runs to 18 residues. Germline V gene data show CDR1 as SGHTA and CDR2 as FQGTGA. V lost 0 bases, J lost 0 bases, and 7 bases stayed unmatched. CDR3: CASSLTASGRTTSYEQYF. CDR3 DNA sequence: TGTGCCAGCAGCTTAACCGCTAGCGGGAGGACTACCTCCTACGAGCAGTACTTC. Supplemented by reference TRBV7-3 and TRBJ2-7, the full variable domain reads GAGVSQTPSNKVTEKGKYVELRCDPISGHTALYWYRQSLGQGPEFLIYFQGTGAADDSGLPNDRFFAVRPEGSVSTLKIQRTERGDSAVYLCASSLTASGRTTSYEQYFGPGTRLTVT.

The V gene is TRBV28, the J gene TRBJ1-2; D is uncertain. Deletions cut 3 bases from V and 3 bases from J, with 17 bases between. The CDR3 loop spans 16 amino acids. CDR1 is MDHEN, CDR2 SYDVKM, per germline. The CDR3 loop reads CASSFHHADDDYGYTF. In DNA form, the CDR3 reads TGTGCCAGCAGTTTTCACCATGCGGACGATGACTATGGCTACACCTTC.

The CDR3 DNA reads as TGTGCCTGGGACAGGGAACGGAATCAGCCCCAGCATTTT. Its translation: CAWDRERNQPQHF. The chain carries TRBV30 and TRBJ1-5; 7 positions match TRBD1. The CDR3 is 13 amino acids. In germline, CDR1 is GTSNPN, CDR2 SVGIG (reference sequence). Losses at the gene ends were 5 bases for V and 4 bases for J; bases not matched to a gene: 5.

The J gene is TRBJ2-2, the V gene TRBV19, with 10 bases fitting TRBD2. The germline V gene encodes CDR1 LNHDA and CDR2 SQIVND (reference sequence). J gave up 4 bases and V 10 bases, and 6 bases lay outside the gene matches. The CDR3 length is 14 residues. In DNA, the CDR3 is TGTGCCACCCCAACTAGCGGGGCCACCGGGGAGCTGTTTTTT. It specifies CATPTSGATGELFF. The whole variable domain, remainder taken from reference TRBV19 and TRBJ2-2, is DGGITQSPKYLFRKEGQNVTLSCEQNLNHDAMYWYRQDPGQGLRLIYYSQIVNDFQKGDIAEGYSVSREKKESFPLTVTSAQKNPTAFYLCATPTSGATGELFFGEGSRLTVL.

This clone has only one observation. This chain links TRBV11-2 with TRBJ2-1; TRBD2 aligns across 9 bases. The CDR3 totals 16 residues. Trimming at V came to 2 bases and at J to 9 bases, leaving 11 bases not matched to a gene. Germline CDR1 and CDR2: SGHAT and FQNNGV. The CDR3 is CASSLSVVLAGIEQFF. CDR3 coding DNA: TGTGCCAGCAGCTTATCCGTTGTCCTAGCGGGAATTGAGCAGTTCTTC. Supplemented by reference TRBV11-2 and TRBJ2-1, the full variable domain reads EAGVAQSPRYKIIEKRQSVAFWCNPISGHATLYWYQQILGQGPKLLIQFQNNGVVDDSQLPKDRFSAERLKGVDSTLKIQPAKLEDSAVYLCASSLSVVLAGIEQFFGPGTRLTVL.

The V gene is TRBV5-4, the J gene TRBJ2-7; TRBD1 might be the D (5 bases). The germline V and J ends were trimmed by 4 bases and 4 bases, with 15 bases remaining between them. The CDR3 extends over 14 amino acids. Germline-derived CDR1 and CDR2 are SGHNT and YYREEE (reference sequence). The CDR3 DNA reads TGTGCCAGCAGCCCACATCCCCAGGGTTACGAGCAGTACTTC. The encoded protein is CASSPHPQGYEQYF.

This clone was counted a single time. The chain combines TRBV5-1 with TRBJ2-3; a weak D match, TRBD2 (5 bases). CDR3 length: 17 residues. Germline assignment: CDR1 SGHRS and CDR2 YFSETQ. V dropped 2 bases and J dropped 0 bases, with 16 bases sitting between them. The CDR3 coding sequence is TGCGCCAGCAGCTTAAGACTACCTCGTTCTAGCACAGATACGCAGTATTTT. The encoded protein is CASSLRLPRSSTDTQYF.

The CDR3 here is CSVEEGQGADYGYTF. In DNA, the CDR3 is TGCAGCGTTGAAGAGGGGCAGGGGGCAGACTATGGCTACACCTTC. This rearrangement joins TRBV29-1 to TRBJ1-2, with 8 bases aligning to TRBD1. With V trimmed by 0 bases and J by 3 bases, 6 bases remained unmatched. This CDR3 is 15 amino acids long. Germline CDR1 SQVTM, CDR2 ANQGSEA.

CDR3 DNA: TGTGCCAGCAGTCTCGGACTAGCGGGAGGTCAAAGCGAGCAGTACTTC. Protein product: CASSLGLAGGQSEQYF. This chain uses TRBV28 with TRBJ2-7; 14 bases align to TRBD2. Germline CDR1 and CDR2: MDHEN and SYDVKM. V dropped 5 bases and J dropped 6; count of bases not matched to a gene: 9. This CDR3 region has 16 residues.

The chain carries TRBV4-3 and TRBJ2-7; 11 nucleotides align to TRBD2. The germline V gene encodes CDR1 LGHNA and CDR2 YSLEER. After removal of 2 bases from V and 2 bases from J, the junction contained 2 bases not matched to a gene. This CDR3 region has 15 residues. The CDR3 nucleotides are TGCGCCAGCAGCCAACAACTAGCGGGAGCCTACGAGCAGTACTTC. Translation gives CASSQQLAGAYEQYF.